This T cell receptor beta chain appears in the sequencing data of a study of identical twins. V was pared by 6 bases and J by 8 bases, with 13 bases between. The CDR3 covers 12 residues. The V gene's germline CDR1 is SEHNR and CDR2 FQNEAQ (reference sequence). TCRdb fed the 5' RACE reads into MiXCR, producing one record per CDR3 protein. Of around 280,000 distinct CDR3 sequences in the sample, about 8% are singletons; the top ten hold 2.1%. These data also featured in a second study, about yellow fever vaccine responses in identical twins. This second report adds: Twins reportedly had a vaccine T cell response that seemed partly convergent, partly personalized.

The rearrangement joins TRBV7-9 to TRBJ1-1; TRBD1 might be the D (6 bases). The material sequenced was memory (CD45RO+) T cells sorted from blood. This TCR was sampled from a woman under 30 in good health. This chain's CDR3 is CASSVTGTEAFF. The DNA of the CDR3 is TGTGCCAGCAGTGTTACAGGGACCGAAGCTTTCTTT.